The 9 T cell receptor beta chains reported below all come from one sample, sequenced in a study of cytomegalovirus exposure and HLA in healthy donors. Method: immunoSEQ multiplex PCR; TCRdb's copy keeps in-frame clones and lacks some. The data contain about 73,000 clones, about 90% of them singletons. Material: PBMCs. The receptor set was obtained from a woman aged 18-29 years in good health and CMV-seropositive.

This clone was counted once. The chain carries TRBV29-1 and TRBJ2-1, with D possibly being TRBD2 (6 bases). Germline CDR1 is SQVTM and CDR2 is ANQGSEA. The CDR3 contains 12 residues. Trimming cost V 6 bases and J 8 bases, with 14 bases left between them. The CDR3 region is CSVRTNFHEQFF. CDR3 sequence (DNA): TGCAGCGTACGGACTAACTTCCATGAGCAGTTCTTC.

The table lists this clone with a count of one. This chain links TRBV28 with TRBJ2-5; possibly TRBD1 for D (5 bases). This CDR3 comprises 14 residues. Germline loops: CDR1 MDHEN, CDR2 SYDVKM. V was pared by 6 bases and J by 5 bases, with 16 bases between. CDR3 sequence reads: CASSRRQGRETQYF. The CDR3 bases are TGTGCCAGCAGCCGCCGGCAGGGTAGGGAGACCCAGTACTTC.

The chain couples TRBV30 to TRBJ2-5; TRBD1 is a possible D gene (5 bases). The V end was cut by 4 bases, the J end by 0 bases, with 18 bases between. Per germline, CDR1 GTSNPN and CDR2 SVGIG (reference sequence). The CDR3 has 16 amino acids. The CDR3 region is CAWTPARGSYQETQYF. CDR3 nucleotides: TGTGCCTGGACTCCTGCAAGGGGCAGCTACCAAGAGACCCAGTACTTC. The variable domain in full, with the rest retrieved from reference TRBV30 and TRBJ2-5, is SQTIHQWPATLVQPVGSPLSLECTVEGTSNPNLYWYRQAAGRGLQLLFYSVGIGQISSEVPQNLSASRPQDRQFILSSKKLLLSDSGFYLCAWTPARGSYQETQYFGPGTRLLVL.

The chain combines TRBV6-1 with TRBJ2-7; 7 bases are shared with TRBD1. The germline V gene has CDR1 MNHNS and CDR2 SASEGT. CDR3 length equals 13 residues. J lost 4 bases, V lost 8 bases, and 8 bases had no gene match. CDR3 sequence: CASGTGVAYEQYF. The CDR3 region has the DNA TGTGCCAGCGGCACAGGGGTAGCTTACGAGCAGTACTTC.

The J gene is TRBJ2-3, the V gene TRBV10-3; tentative D call: TRBD1 (6 bases). The V gene lost 7 bases and the J gene lost 0 bases, with 14 bases spanning the gap. The CDR3 sequence is 15 residues long. The germline V gene encodes CDR1 ENHRY and CDR2 SYGVKD. The CDR3 region is CAITTDRTSTDTQYF. DNA for the CDR3: TGTGCCATCACCACTGACAGGACTAGCACAGATACGCAGTATTTT.

The CDR3 DNA follows: TGTGCCAGCTCGCTTGGACAGGGGGCCAACTATGGCTACACCTTC. It is translated as CASSLGQGANYGYTF. The rearrangement joins TRBV18 to TRBJ1-2; 11 bases agree with TRBD1. CDR3 length: 15 amino acids. Germline loops: CDR1 KGHSH, CDR2 LQKENI. J was trimmed by 2 bases and V by 6 bases; bases with no gene match: 5.

This chain connects TRBV28 to TRBJ2-1; TRBD1 might be the D (5 bases). The germline CDR1 and CDR2 sequences are MDHEN and SYDVKM. The V end was cut by 5 bases, the J end by 13 bases, with 15 bases between. The CDR3 spans 12 residues. CDR3 in DNA: TGTGCCAGCAGTCTATCTAGACAGCCTCAGTTCTTC. This translates into CASSLSRQPQFF.

J is TRBJ1-1 and V is TRBV13; possible D gene TRBD1, 5 bases. CDR3 size: 14 residues. V lost 0 bases to trimming and J lost 4 bases, with 9 bases between them. Germline CDR1 PRHDT, CDR2 FYEKMQ (reference sequence). CDR3 DNA sequence: TGTGCCAGCAGCTTAGGTGGGGGACTCACTGAAGCTTTCTTT. Encoded protein: CASSLGGGLTEAFF. Together with reference TRBV13 and TRBJ1-1, the CDR3 gives the full variable domain: AAGVIQSPRHLIKEKRETATLKCYPIPRHDTVYWYQQGPGQDPQFLISFYEKMQSDKGSIPDRFSAQQFSDYHSELNMSSLELGDSALYFCASSLGGGLTEAFFGQGTRLTVV.

This chain joins TRBV7-9 and TRBJ2-2; TRBD1 might be the D (6 bases). The germline gives CDR1 SEHNR, CDR2 FQNEAQ (reference sequence). The CDR3 sequence is 15 residues long. The V gene lost 6 bases and the J gene lost 2 bases, with 13 bases spanning the gap. Here the CDR3 reads CASSPGQTNTGELFF. The CDR3 DNA reads as TGTGCCAGCAGTCCAGGACAGACCAACACCGGGGAGCTGTTTTTT.